Only a few counts were recorded for the clone carrying this TCR beta chain. The antigen is unknown. The data originate from a study of T-cell memory formation after mild COVID-19. Study context: TCR clustering was largely donor specific. Findings and limits, study-wide: Mainly in CM and EM were contracting CD4+ clones; CD8+ were in EMRA. A subset of responding clones appeared in pre-infection memory, suggesting cross-reactive memory joined.

Unmatched junction bases numbered 7, after V lost 5 bases and J lost 3 bases. The CDR3 totals 15 residues. The germline gives CDR1 MNHEY, CDR2 SVGAGI. TCR alpha and TCR beta cDNA libraries carrying sample barcodes and UMIs came from 5'RACE with constant-segment primers. Each CDR3 protein is one row after TCRdb ran MiXCR on the 5' RACE reads. The sample lists around 440,000 distinct CDR3 sequences; about 18% were seen once. The sequence was obtained from an adult woman who had mild COVID-19 (a few samples of this study predate the infection). Cell type and time point are not known. J is TRBJ2-1 and V is TRBV6-5, with 7 bases matching TRBD1. The sequenced sample consisted of PBMCs or a T cell subset sorted from them (not recorded which). CDR3 loop: CASSRPGTVYNEQFF. The CDR3 DNA sequence: TGTGCCAGCAGTCGCCCCGGGACAGTCTACAATGAGCAGTTCTTC.